The source of this T cell receptor beta chain is a study of shared clonotypes between healthy human individuals. V lost 6 bases to trimming and J lost 0 bases, with 6 bases between them. The CDR3 totals 14 residues. Germline CDR1 MNHEY, CDR2 SVGAGI. Repertoires were generated with immunoSEQ multiplex PCR, while TCRdb's copy carries only in-frame clones and drops some. The data hold about 2.3 million clones, with roughly 90% observed a single time. V is TRBV6-5 and J is TRBJ2-6, with D unresolved. The sequence derives from a man aged 18-30 years in good health. Some clones in this sample may be carry-over from other donors' samples. The specimen was naive CD4+ T cells from PBMCs. As for subset: CD45RA+ positively selected. CDR3 DNA: TGTGCCAGCAGGTCCCTCTCTGGGGCCAACGTCCTGACTTTC. This codes for CASRSLSGANVLTF.